These T cell receptor beta chains were read from a single sample in a study of T cells in Graves' hyperthyroidism and ophthalmopathy. One entry per CDR3 protein, called by TCRdb with MiXCR from the multiplex PCR reads. The sample yields about 250,000 distinct CDR3 sequences, roughly 20% seen once. Specimen: blood. The origin of the receptors is a man aged 25 to 40 with Graves' ophthalmopathy. Each CDR3 is given with its conserved first and last residue. The order of the fields is V gene, J gene, CDR3 protein.

>TRBV9|TRBJ2-7
CALSQPNYEQYF
>TRBV12-3/TRBV12-4|TRBJ2-1
CASTQLAGSYNEQFF
>TRBV28|TRBJ2-2
CASSPDRGLTGELFF
>TRBV12-3/TRBV12-4|TRBJ1-1
CASSQQESNTEAFF
>TRBV20-1|TRBJ2-7
CSAFGTFGYEQYF
>TRBV15|TRBJ2-1
CATSRGNEQFF
>TRBV30|TRBJ2-1
CAWGPWREGRGEQFF
>TRBV4-1|TRBJ2-1
CASSQSERSSYNEQFF
>TRBV2|TRBJ1-6
CASSEAGPGSPLHF
>TRBV14|TRBJ2-3
CASSRLADPSTDTQYF
>TRBV11-2|TRBJ2-7
CASSFSSGSYEQYF
>TRBV28|TRBJ1-2
CASSVGGEYGYTF
>TRBV12-3/TRBV12-4|TRBJ2-3
CASALRSGLDTQYF
>TRBV20-1|TRBJ2-1
CSARDRGSGYNEQFF
>TRBV29-1|TRBJ2-3
CSSEGTTDTQYF
>TRBV6-1|TRBJ1-3
CASSEGRSSGNTIYF
>TRBV3-1|TRBJ2-7
CASSHERGYEQYF
>TRBV20-1|TRBJ2-5
CSARVGGGQETQYF
>TRBV18|TRBJ1-1
CASSPTVNTEAFF
>TRBV20-1|TRBJ2-1
CSARESNEQFF
>TRBV7-9|TRBJ2-7
CASSSNRGSYEQYF
>TRBV11-1|TRBJ1-1
CASSPERGRDTEAFF
>TRBV6-1|TRBJ2-7
CASRPTSGGPYEQYF
>TRBV19|TRBJ2-2
CASSMASTSGTGELFF
>TRBV30|TRBJ2-2
CAWREGLSTGELFF
>TRBV18|TRBJ1-1
CASSPRTGSNTEAFF
>TRBV4-1|TRBJ2-2
CASSQGPGQGANTGELFF
>TRBV6-1|TRBJ2-7
CASSPSPSGGSYEQYF
>TRBV2|TRBJ2-2
CASSGTGANTGELFF
>TRBV5-6|TRBJ1-5
CASSSDRGSGNQPQHF
>TRBV6-1|TRBJ1-1
CASSAVGQGVGPEAFF